A selection of T cell receptor beta chains follows, all from one sample in a study of blood T cell repertoires in COVID-19. Repertoires were generated with immunoSEQ multiplex PCR, while TCRdb's copy carries only in-frame clones and drops some. The data contain 200,000 to 250,000 clones, about 85% of them singletons. Sequencing was carried out using peripheral blood. Every receptor here comes from a man aged 50-60 years who had recovered from COVID-19. Each CDR3 is given with its conserved first and last residue. A D gene is named only where the DNA matches it firmly. Clone size is stated in some rows and not others, as once, few, many or a class when expanded.

V: TRBV7-8; size: -; D: -; J: TRBJ2-2; CDR3: CASSPPRVTGELFF; DNA: TGTGCCAGCAGCCCCCCCCGGGTCACCGGGGAGCTGTTTTTT
V: TRBV5-4; size: -; D: TRBD1; J: TRBJ2-1; CDR3: CASSGWTGGIHEQFF; DNA: TGTGCCAGCAGCGGGTGGACAGGGGGGATCCATGAGCAGTTCTTC
V: TRBV18; size: -; D: TRBD2; J: TRBJ2-1; CDR3: CASSRRIERRETYNEQFF; DNA: TGTGCCAGCTCACGACGCATAGAAAGGCGGGAGACTTACAATGAGCAGTTCTTC
V: TRBV29-1; size: -; D: -; J: TRBJ1-5; CDR3: CSVGEGNQPQHF; DNA: TGCAGCGTTGGTGAGGGCAATCAGCCCCAGCATTTT
V: TRBV27; size: -; D: TRBD1; J: TRBJ2-6; CDR3: CASSLRTGKTAGANVLTF; DNA: TGTGCCAGCAGTCTACGGACAGGCAAGACGGCTGGGGCCAACGTCCTGACTTTC
V: TRBV7-7; size: -; D: TRBD2; J: TRBJ2-1; CDR3: CASSPGLAGPNEQFF; DNA: TGTGCCAGCAGCCCAGGACTAGCGGGGCCTAATGAGCAGTTCTTC
V: TRBV2; size: -; D: TRBD1; J: TRBJ2-3; CDR3: CASRVGGTGGRWPSAGFRPDTQYF; DNA: TGTGCCAGCAGGGTTGGCGGGACAGGGGGTCGGTGGCCATCAGCGGGATTTCGTCCAGATACGCAGTATTTT
V: TRBV5-1; size: -; D: -; J: TRBJ2-1; CDR3: CASSLEQLPYNEQFF; DNA: TGCGCCAGCAGCTTGGAACAGCTGCCCTACAATGAGCAGTTCTTC
V: TRBV7-9; size: -; D: -; J: TRBJ2-7; CDR3: CASSSSGVVMNEQYF; DNA: TGTGCCAGCAGCTCCTCAGGGGTAGTAATGAACGAGCAGTACTTC
V: TRBV6-5; size: -; D: TRBD2; J: TRBJ2-5; CDR3: CAGGTSGRETQYF; DNA: TGTGCCGGGGGGACTAGCGGGAGGGAGACCCAGTACTTC
V: TRBV9; size: -; D: -; J: TRBJ1-1; CDR3: CASSVIRNTEAFF; DNA: TGTGCCAGCAGCGTTATCAGGAACACTGAAGCTTTCTTT
V: TRBV6-5; size: once; D: -; J: TRBJ2-7; CDR3: CASSWGLSYEQYF; DNA: TGTGCCAGCAGTTGGGGACTCTCCTACGAGCAGTACTTC
V: TRBV27; size: once; D: TRBD2; J: TRBJ2-2; CDR3: CASSPKGPGLAGATNTGELFF; DNA: TGTGCCAGCAGTCCTAAGGGGCCGGGACTAGCGGGAGCGACTAACACCGGGGAGCTGTTTTTT
V: TRBV28; size: -; D: TRBD1; J: TRBJ2-3; CDR3: CASRNPGQGVGTDTQYF; DNA: TGTGCCAGCAGAAATCCGGGACAGGGGGTAGGCACAGATACGCAGTATTTT
V: TRBV28; size: -; D: -; J: TRBJ2-3; CDR3: CASSLLAGSTDTQYF; DNA: TGTGCCAGCAGTTTATTGGCGGGCAGCACAGATACGCAGTATTTT
V: TRBV28; size: -; D: TRBD1; J: TRBJ1-5; CDR3: CASSTGQAISPQHF; DNA: TGTGCCAGCAGTACCGGACAGGCGATTTCGCCCCAGCATTTT
V: TRBV12-3/TRBV12-4; size: -; D: -; J: TRBJ2-5; CDR3: CASSFGRGETQYF; DNA: TGTGCCAGCAGTTTCGGCAGGGGAGAGACCCAGTACTTC